The 24 T cell receptor beta chains given below trace back to one sample, sequenced in a study of CD8+CD57+ T cells in acquired aplastic anemia. Sequenced patients had shown CD8+CD57+ cell expansion by flow cytometry. Genomic DNA, the template, was used for profiling of the TCR beta VDJ and CDR3. Using its own MiXCR run on the reads, TCRdb lists one record per CDR3 protein. The sample records about 470,000 distinct CDR3 sequences, around 33% being singletons. Sequencing was carried out using sorted CD4+, CD8+, or CD8+CD57+ T cells (not recorded which) from PBMCs. The receptors here all came from a human donor with aplastic anemia.

The chain uses TRBV7-3 and TRBJ1-5; D call uncertain. Germline CDR1 and CDR2: SGHTA and FQGTGA. The V end was cut by 2 bases, the J end by 0 bases, with 8 bases between. This CDR3 has 15 residues. DNA of the CDR3: TGTGCCAGCAGCTTAGGGTCAAATAGCAATCAGCCCCAGCATTTT. Its protein product is CASSLGSNSNQPQHF.

The V gene is TRBV5-1, the J gene TRBJ2-7, with 7 bases matching TRBD2. V shed 7 bases, J shed 0 bases, and the junction held 19 bases outside the gene matches. The CDR3 has 18 amino acids. The germline CDR1 and CDR2 sequences are SGHRS and YFSETQ. The CDR3 sequence is CASRETSPRGTLSYEQYF. CDR3 nucleotide sequence: TGCGCCAGCCGCGAGACTAGCCCTCGAGGGACCCTCTCCTACGAGCAGTACTTC.

The chain has TRBV7-8 and TRBJ2-2; TRBD1 matches 7 bases. With V trimmed by 5 bases and J by 0 bases, 6 bases remained unmatched. Germline CDR1 reads SGHVS; CDR2 reads FQNEAQ. CDR3 length: 16 amino acids. The CDR3 DNA follows: TGTGCCAGCAGCCCCTGGGACAGAGCGAACACCGGGGAGCTGTTTTTT. Amino acid sequence: CASSPWDRANTGELFF.

This clonotype appeared many times. The J gene is TRBJ1-2, the V gene TRBV2; D unresolved. Germline V CDR1 and CDR2: SNHLY, FYNNEI. Trimming removed 5 bases at V and 5 bases at J, with 12 bases between. The CDR3 covers 13 residues. CDR3 sequence: CASSYQSPYGYTF. CDR3 sequence (DNA): TGTGCCAGCAGTTACCAAAGCCCGTATGGCTACACCTTC. Together with reference TRBV2 and TRBJ1-2, the CDR3 gives the full variable domain: EPEVTQTPSHQVTQMGQEVILRCVPISNHLYFYWYRQILGQKVEFLVSFYNNEISEKSEIFDDQFSVERPDGSNFTLKIRSTKLEDSAMYFCASSYQSPYGYTFGSGTRLTVV.

V and J are TRBV4-1 and TRBJ1-1, with TRBD1 identical over 7 bases. The CDR3 spans 15 residues. V was clipped by 2 bases and J by 9 bases; unmatched bases: 12. Germline CDR1 is MGHRA and CDR2 is YSYEKL. The CDR3 region is CASSQIGRMTGQAFF. Here the CDR3 DNA reads TGCGCCAGCAGCCAAATCGGCCGTATGACAGGGCAAGCTTTCTTT.

This rearrangement joins TRBV10-3 to TRBJ2-7; a possible D gene is TRBD1 (5 bases). CDR3 length: 13 amino acids. V dropped 7 bases and J dropped 7 bases, with 17 bases sitting between them. CDR1 and CDR2 (germline): ENHRY, SYGVKD. The CDR3 DNA sequence: TGTGCCATCAAGGAAACAGGTTCGCGGGAGCAGTACTTC. This translates into CAIKETGSREQYF.

This clonotype has at least ten counts. V usage is TRBV2 and J usage is TRBJ2-7; 7 bases fit TRBD1. Germline V gene data show CDR1 as SNHLY and CDR2 as FYNNEI. This CDR3 has 14 amino acids. J lost 3 bases, V lost 10 bases, and 12 bases had no gene match. This CDR3 reads CATSEQGKDYEQYF. The CDR3 nucleotides read TGTGCCACCTCGGAACAGGGGAAGGACTACGAGCAGTACTTC.

This clonotype showed up just a few times. V gene TRBV25-1 combines with J gene TRBJ2-3; 9 bases are a match to TRBD2. CDR3 size: 14 residues. Germline V gene sequence: CDR1 MGHDK, CDR2 SYGVNS. With V trimmed by 8 bases and J by 4 bases, 7 bases remained unmatched. The CDR3 DNA reads as TGTGCCAGCGCGCGGGGGGGCCTGTCAGATACGCAGTATTTT. Encoded protein: CASARGGLSDTQYF.

CDR3 region: CASSSLAGAGELFF. CDR3 DNA sequence: TGTGCCAGCAGTTCTCTAGCGGGAGCCGGGGAGCTGTTTTTT. The chain joins TRBV2 to TRBJ2-2; 10 bases are shared with TRBD2. The CDR3 covers 14 residues. The germline CDR1 and CDR2 sequences are SNHLY and FYNNEI. With V trimmed by 5 bases and J by 6 bases, 3 bases remained unmatched. The full variable domain, with the rest looked up from reference TRBV2 and TRBJ2-2, is EPEVTQTPSHQVTQMGQEVILRCVPISNHLYFYWYRQILGQKVEFLVSFYNNEISEKSEIFDDQFSVERPDGSNFTLKIRSTKLEDSAMYFCASSSLAGAGELFFGEGSRLTVL.

This clonotype occurred a few times. This chain uses TRBV2 with TRBJ1-2, with D unclear. V shed 6 bases and J shed 7 bases, with 24 bases lying between them. Germline CDR1 and CDR2: SNHLY and FYNNEI. The CDR3 spans 16 residues. The chain's CDR3 is CASRLTDRSPSSGYTF. CDR3 nucleotides: TGTGCCAGCAGACTGACGGACCGAAGCCCTTCAAGTGGCTACACCTTC.

J is TRBJ2-7 and V is TRBV11-1; 9 bases are shared with TRBD1. The trim removed 3 bases at V and 7 bases at J, leaving 16 bases unmatched. The CDR3 has 17 residues. Germline-derived CDR1 and CDR2 are SGHAT and FQDESV (reference sequence). In DNA form, the CDR3 reads TGTGCCAGCAGCTTCGGGCTCGCCGGGACAGGGTCAGGAGAGCAGTACTTC. Encoded protein: CASSFGLAGTGSGEQYF. The full variable domain, its missing parts supplied by reference TRBV11-1 and TRBJ2-7, is EAEVAQSPRYKITEKSQAVAFWCDPISGHATLYWYRQILGQGPELLVQFQDESVVDDSQLPKDRFSAERLKGVDSTLKIQPAELGDSAMYLCASSFGLAGTGSGEQYFGPGTRLTVT.

In this sample, this clonotype turned up a few times. The chain couples TRBV24-1 to TRBJ2-1; D unresolved. The CDR3 consists of 13 residues. Germline loops: CDR1 KGHDR, CDR2 SFDVKD. V was clipped by 11 bases and J by 9 bases, with 19 bases between them. The CDR3 protein is CASSPELFGEQFF. CDR3 nucleotide sequence: TGTGCCAGCAGCCCCGAACTATTCGGTGAGCAGTTCTTC.

A note on this clonotype: A much more abundant neighbour one base away suggests this may be a read error. This sequence joins TRBV10-3 and TRBJ1-6; D is ambiguous. The CDR3 consists of 14 residues. Germline CDR1 and CDR2: ENHRY and SYGVKD. The CDR3 protein is CASSAQRLRPPLHF. In DNA form, the CDR3 reads TGTGCCAGCAGTGCACAGCGTTTGCGCCCACCCCTCCACTTT.

This clonotype was counted between two and nine times. The chain's CDR3 is CATSRDNCGESYTF. In nucleotides, the CDR3 is TGTGCCACCAGCAGAGATAATTGTGGTGAATCCTACACCTTC. The V gene is TRBV15, the J gene TRBJ1-2; no clear D. The CDR3 is 14 amino acids. Trimming took off 0 bases at V and 10 bases at J, with 15 bases between the two ends. Germline CDR1 and CDR2: LNHNV and YYDKDF (reference sequence).

The chain uses TRBV30 and TRBJ1-3; no definite D call. The CDR3 contains 14 residues. Trimming stripped 0 bases from V and 0 bases from J, with 6 bases between. Germline V gives CDR1 GTSNPN, CDR2 SVGIG (reference sequence). The CDR3 DNA reads TGTGCCTGGAGTGTATCGCTCTCTGGAAACACCATATATTTT. Its protein is CAWSVSLSGNTIYF. Drawing the rest from reference TRBV30 and TRBJ1-3, the complete variable domain is SQTIHQWPATLVQPVGSPLSLECTVEGTSNPNLYWYRQAAGRGLQLLFYSVGIGQISSEVPQNLSASRPQDRQFILSSKKLLLSDSGFYLCAWSVSLSGNTIYFGEGSWLTVV.

This clonotype was seen only a few times. The chain uses TRBV12-3 or TRBV12-4 and TRBJ2-2; a weak D match, TRBD1 (5 bases). The CDR3 spans 14 residues. The V end lost 5 bases, the J end lost 2 bases, and 9 bases lay between the germline ends. CDR3 amino acids: CASSLDSNTGELFF. DNA for the CDR3: TGTGCCAGCAGTCTCGACAGTAACACCGGGGAGCTGTTTTTT.

V usage is TRBV19 and J usage is TRBJ1-1; D possibly corresponds to TRBD1 (6 bases). Germline V CDR1 and CDR2: LNHDA, SQIVND (reference sequence). V shed 7 bases and J shed 5 bases, with 17 bases lying between them. The CDR3 loop spans 14 amino acids. The CDR3: CASIKGGVGTEAFF. For the CDR3, the DNA is TGTGCCAGTATCAAGGGGGGCGTGGGGACTGAAGCTTTCTTT. Variable domain in full (rest from reference TRBV19 and TRBJ1-1): DGGITQSPKYLFRKEGQNVTLSCEQNLNHDAMYWYRQDPGQGLRLIYYSQIVNDFQKGDIAEGYSVSREKKESFPLTVTSAQKNPTAFYLCASIKGGVGTEAFFGQGTRLTVV.

This clonotype was picked up a small number of times. V gene TRBV5-1 combines with J gene TRBJ1-3; no clear D. The CDR3 covers 16 residues. Trimming pared 1 base from V and 0 bases from J, leaving 11 bases between. Germline loops: CDR1 SGHRS, CDR2 YFSETQ. CDR3 nucleotides: TGCGCCAGCAGCTTGCATCCGGGGAACTCTGGAAACACCATATATTTT. It encodes CASSLHPGNSGNTIYF.

Many counts were recorded for this clonotype. The chain combines TRBV10-1 with TRBJ2-1; 7 bases fit TRBD2. There are 16 residues in the CDR3. Germline V lookup: CDR1 WNHNN, CDR2 SYGVQD (reference sequence). The junction had 5 bases not matched to a gene; V was cut back by 0 bases and J by 3 bases. The CDR3 DNA sequence: TGCGCCAGCAGTGAGTCTACGCGGGAGAGCTACAATGAGCAGTTCTTC. Translating it yields CASSESTRESYNEQFF.

The table lists this clonotype with many counts. The chain is built from TRBV7-9 and TRBJ2-5, with D maybe TRBD2 (5 bases). Between the trimmed V and J ends, which lost 5 bases and 4 bases, there was a span of 11 bases. Germline loops: CDR1 SEHNR, CDR2 FQNEAQ (reference sequence). The CDR3 spans 13 residues. The CDR3 loop reads CASSQLVRETQYF. CDR3 nucleotide sequence: TGTGCCAGCAGCCAACTAGTGCGAGAGACCCAGTACTTC.

This clonotype was recorded many times. The J gene is TRBJ1-2, the V gene TRBV20-1; 8 nucleotides agree with TRBD1. Germline V CDR1 and CDR2: DFQATT, SNEGSKA (reference sequence). The CDR3 is 14 amino acids. V shed 3 bases and J 1 base; nucleotides not matched to a gene: 4. The CDR3 is CSARRQGNNYGYTF. CDR3 sequence (DNA): TGCAGTGCTAGGAGACAGGGGAATAACTATGGCTACACCTTC.

The sample holds a few counts of this clonotype. V gene TRBV4-2 combines with J gene TRBJ2-1, with 7 bases fitting TRBD2. The germline CDR1 and CDR2 sequences are LGHNA and YNFKEQ. The CDR3 covers 15 residues. Trimming took 6 bases from V and 2 from J; bases not matched to a gene: 7. The CDR3 is CASRPSSGAYNEQFF. As DNA, the CDR3 is TGTGCCAGCAGGCCCTCTAGCGGTGCCTACAATGAGCAGTTCTTC.

This clonotype was found many times. The chain couples TRBV20-1 to TRBJ1-5, with 7 bases aligning to TRBD1. Germline V CDR1 and CDR2: DFQATT, SNEGSKA (reference sequence). V lost 6 bases to trimming and J lost 3 bases; unmatched junction nucleotides: 11. CDR3 length: 15 residues. The CDR3 reads CSAQTGTANNQPQHF. The CDR3 DNA sequence: TGCAGTGCCCAGACCGGGACAGCTAACAATCAGCCCCAGCATTTT.

This sequence joins TRBV19 and TRBJ2-1; 8 bases align to TRBD2. Trimming took 0 bases from V and 5 from J; bases not matched to a gene: 3. The germline V gene has CDR1 LNHDA and CDR2 SQIVND (reference sequence). The CDR3 spans 15 residues. The CDR3 loop reads CASSIDSGKNNEQFF. CDR3 in DNA: TGTGCCAGTAGTATAGATAGCGGGAAGAACAATGAGCAGTTCTTC.